This entry concerns a single TCR beta chain. This clone was seen a handful of times. Its antigen is not yet known. No qualities accompany the bases; no much larger clone lies one base away. Based on the germline V gene, the CDR1 and CDR2 sequences are SQVTM and ANQGSEA. From the cysteine through the phenylalanine, the CDR3 covers 12 amino acids. CDR3 DNA only is kept here, 36 bases in frame from base 1. V and J lose 4 bases and 4 bases, and a span of 11 bases separates them. This entry belongs to a study of T cell responses to AZD1222 COVID-19 vaccine (dated by TCRdb to about 2021). Regarding the study in general: A total of 230 to 250 trial participants underwent TCR sequencing, of whom 200 to 220 received two doses of AZD1222 and about 25 received two doses of the MenACWY control vaccine. Trial participants were enrolled by age into 18-55, 56-69 and 70-plus year subgroups, with around 150, 28 and 57 TCR-sequenced participants respectively.

The CDR3 regions of human TCRbeta chains were analyzed by immunosequencing. As for the original processing: TCRs in the repertoires were compared against a reference library of SARS-CoV-2-specific TCRs that had been generated with the MIRA antigen-specificity platform. Breadth was defined as the fraction of unique TCRs that were SARS-CoV-2-associated. Depth was defined as the fraction of total T cells that were SARS-CoV-2-associated. Using the MIRA data, each spike-specific TCR was mapped to the spike region that the TCR reacts to and placed in a CD4 or CD8 class. Log10-transformed breadth and depth values were compared by one-way ANOVA with Sidak's multiple comparisons tests. The immuneACCESS repertoire file appears here via TCRdb, limited to in-frame rearrangements. These files lack a portion of the clones; in checked studies, under half of the deficit traces to unresolved V genes, and the cause of the others is not known. Clonal size and the V and J genes are those of that table, whereas D and trimming came from the DNA. The sample profile shows fewer than 150,000 clones; more than 75% of them were found once. Together, the top ten hold about 3.1% of the sample.

In light of the paper, this sample's time point label describes: about 28 days (+/-7) after the second vaccine dose. AZD1222 recipients with second doses at about 4 weeks or about 12 weeks were pooled, because spike-specific TCR depth and breadth did not differ between schedules. Vaccinee samples came from UK trials COV001 and COV002, including a single-blind randomized controlled phase 2/3 trial of AZD1222 (ChAdOx1 nCoV-19) in healthy adults. For TCRbeta chain sequencing, PBMC samples from trial participants were taken at day 0 and at day 28 after the second dose. Broad study findings and their caveats: Nearly half of unique spike-specific TCRs reportedly recognized epitopes outside regions mutated in the B.1.351 and B.1.1.7 variants. The whole spike protein was spanned by vaccine-associated CD4 TCRs, and dominant responses were seen in regions 160-218 and 743-854. Participants were mostly white British and included more females than males, and it was suggested by the authors that clonal diversity may have been underestimated. Because no day 14 peak-response samples were available, the repertoires could be characterized only after the peak T cell response. Spike-specific TCR breadth and depth rose significantly after two AZD1222 doses compared with day 0 and with MenACWY recipients. Only 5 to 7 AZD1222 recipients were SARS-CoV-2 seropositive at baseline, limiting conclusions about previously exposed vaccinees. The 56-69-year group was small, and its depth increase did not reach significance, likely because of low power.

The sample here was peripheral blood, taken 28 days after the second AZD1222 dose. Here the chain combines TRBV29-1 and TRBJ2-7, with a tentative D gene TRBD2 over 6 matching bases. This sequence originates from an adult who received the AZD1222 COVID-19 vaccine. The CDR3: CSVAREEYEQYF. The DNA reads TGCAGCGTTGCCAGGGAGGAATACGAGCAGTACTTC.